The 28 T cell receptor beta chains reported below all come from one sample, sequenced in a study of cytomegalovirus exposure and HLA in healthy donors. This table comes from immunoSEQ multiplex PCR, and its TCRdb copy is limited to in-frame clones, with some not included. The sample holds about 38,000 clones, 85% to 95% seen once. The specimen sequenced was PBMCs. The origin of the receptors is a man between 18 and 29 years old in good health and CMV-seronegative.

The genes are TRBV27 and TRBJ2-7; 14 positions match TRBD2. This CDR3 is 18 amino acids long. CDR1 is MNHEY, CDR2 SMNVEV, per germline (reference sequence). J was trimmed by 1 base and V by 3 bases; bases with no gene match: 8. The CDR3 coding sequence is TGTGCCAGCAGTTTGACTAGCGGGAGGGCCCGACTATCCTACGAGCAGTACTTC. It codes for CASSLTSGRARLSYEQYF.

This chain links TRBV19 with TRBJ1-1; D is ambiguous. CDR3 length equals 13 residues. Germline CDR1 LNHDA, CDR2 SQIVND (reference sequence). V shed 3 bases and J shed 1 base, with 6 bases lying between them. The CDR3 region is CASSITENTEAFF. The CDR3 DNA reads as TGTGCCAGTAGTATTACAGAGAACACTGAAGCTTTCTTT. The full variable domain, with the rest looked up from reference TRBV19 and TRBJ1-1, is DGGITQSPKYLFRKEGQNVTLSCEQNLNHDAMYWYRQDPGQGLRLIYYSQIVNDFQKGDIAEGYSVSREKKESFPLTVTSAQKNPTAFYLCASSITENTEAFFGQGTRLTVV.

The CDR3 DNA is TGTGCCAGTAGTATGGTAACTGACACCCGGAGGAACATTCAGTACTTC. Protein: CASSMVTDTRRNIQYF. This chain uses TRBV19 with TRBJ2-4, with D maybe TRBD2 (5 bases). CDR3 length: 16 amino acids. The germline V gene has CDR1 LNHDA and CDR2 SQIVND (reference sequence). With 3 bases removed from V and 7 bases from J, the gap between germline ends came to 19 bases. The variable domain in full, with the rest retrieved from reference TRBV19 and TRBJ2-4, is DGGITQSPKYLFRKEGQNVTLSCEQNLNHDAMYWYRQDPGQGLRLIYYSQIVNDFQKGDIAEGYSVSREKKESFPLTVTSAQKNPTAFYLCASSMVTDTRRNIQYFGAGTRLSVL.

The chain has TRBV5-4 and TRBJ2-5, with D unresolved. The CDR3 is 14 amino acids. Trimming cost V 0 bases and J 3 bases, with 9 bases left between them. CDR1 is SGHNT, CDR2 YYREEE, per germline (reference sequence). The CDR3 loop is CASSLELYKETQYF. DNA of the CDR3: TGTGCCAGCAGCTTGGAACTTTATAAAGAGACCCAGTACTTC.

The CDR3 DNA reads as TGTGCCAGCTCAGGGGAGTATAGGAATGAGCAGTTCTTC. Translation gives CASSGEYRNEQFF. The rearrangement uses TRBV18 and TRBJ2-1; the D gene is possibly TRBD2 (5 bases). Germline CDR1 KGHSH, CDR2 LQKENI. Trimming left V 5 bases short and J 7 bases short, with 12 bases between. The CDR3 loop spans 13 amino acids.

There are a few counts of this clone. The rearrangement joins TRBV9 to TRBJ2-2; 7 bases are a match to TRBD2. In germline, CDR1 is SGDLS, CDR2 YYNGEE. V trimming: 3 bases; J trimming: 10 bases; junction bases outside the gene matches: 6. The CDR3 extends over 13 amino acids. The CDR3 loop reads CASSGRETEELFF. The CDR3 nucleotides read TGTGCCAGCAGCGGGCGGGAGACGGAGGAGCTGTTTTTT. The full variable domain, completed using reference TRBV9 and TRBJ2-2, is DSGVTQTPKHLITATGQRVTLRCSPRSGDLSVYWYQQSLDQGLQFLIQYYNGEERAKGNILERFSAQQFPDLHSELNLSSLELGDSALYFCASSGRETEELFFGEGSRLTVL.

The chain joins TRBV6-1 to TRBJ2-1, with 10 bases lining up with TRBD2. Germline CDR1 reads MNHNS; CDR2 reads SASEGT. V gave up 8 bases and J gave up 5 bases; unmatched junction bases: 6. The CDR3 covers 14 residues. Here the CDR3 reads CASGRTSGHNEQFF. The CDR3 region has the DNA TGTGCCAGCGGACGGACTAGCGGCCACAATGAGCAGTTCTTC.

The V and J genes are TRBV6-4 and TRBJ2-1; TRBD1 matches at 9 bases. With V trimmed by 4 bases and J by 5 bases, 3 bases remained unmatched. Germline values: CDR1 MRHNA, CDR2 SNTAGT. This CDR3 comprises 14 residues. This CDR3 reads CASSGTGENNEQFF. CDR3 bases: TGTGCCAGCAGTGGGACAGGGGAGAACAATGAGCAGTTCTTC.

CDR3 nucleotide sequence: TGTGCCAGCAGCTACGGGGCCGGGACTCCCAGCGATGAGCAGTTCTTC. Protein: CASSYGAGTPSDEQFF. This chain connects TRBV5-4 to TRBJ2-1; D is perhaps TRBD2 (6 bases). The CDR3 totals 16 residues. Germline assignment: CDR1 SGHNT and CDR2 YYREEE (reference sequence). V lost 3 bases, J lost 8 bases, and 21 bases lay in between.

This chain's CDR3 is CAWSALTGELFF. In DNA, the CDR3 is TGTGCCTGGAGTGCCCTCACCGGGGAGCTGTTTTTT. The chain joins TRBV30 to TRBJ2-2; D is unresolved. The V gene lost 1 base and the J gene lost 4 bases, with 4 bases spanning the gap. This CDR3 region has 12 residues. Germline V lookup: CDR1 GTSNPN, CDR2 SVGIG (reference sequence). The entire variable domain, with the rest obtained from reference TRBV30 and TRBJ2-2, is as follows: SQTIHQWPATLVQPVGSPLSLECTVEGTSNPNLYWYRQAAGRGLQLLFYSVGIGQISSEVPQNLSASRPQDRQFILSSKKLLLSDSGFYLCAWSALTGELFFGEGSRLTVL.

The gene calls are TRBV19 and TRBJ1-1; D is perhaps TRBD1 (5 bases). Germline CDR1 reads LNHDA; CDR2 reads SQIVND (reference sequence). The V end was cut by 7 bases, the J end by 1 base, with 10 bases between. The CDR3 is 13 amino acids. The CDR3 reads CASTYTGNTEAFF. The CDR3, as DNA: TGTGCCAGTACCTATACAGGGAACACTGAAGCTTTCTTT.

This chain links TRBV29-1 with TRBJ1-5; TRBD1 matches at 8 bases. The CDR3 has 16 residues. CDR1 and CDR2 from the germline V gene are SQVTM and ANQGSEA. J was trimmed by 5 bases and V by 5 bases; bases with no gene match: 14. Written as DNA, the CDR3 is TGCAGCGTTAAGGTCAGGGGGCCGGGGACGGATCAGCCCCAGCATTTT. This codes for CSVKVRGPGTDQPQHF.

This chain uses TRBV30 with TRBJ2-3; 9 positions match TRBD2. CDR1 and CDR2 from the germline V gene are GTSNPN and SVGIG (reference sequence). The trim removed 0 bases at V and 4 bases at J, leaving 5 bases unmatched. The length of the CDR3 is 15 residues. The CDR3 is CAWSVGLATADTQYF. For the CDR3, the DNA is TGTGCCTGGAGTGTAGGACTAGCGACCGCAGATACGCAGTATTTT.

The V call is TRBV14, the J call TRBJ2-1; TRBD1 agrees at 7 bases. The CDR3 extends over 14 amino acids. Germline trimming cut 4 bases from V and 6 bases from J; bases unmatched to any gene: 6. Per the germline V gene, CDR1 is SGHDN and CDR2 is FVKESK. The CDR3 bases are TGTGCCAGCAGCCCCCGGACAGGCCCCAATGAGCAGTTCTTC. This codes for CASSPRTGPNEQFF.

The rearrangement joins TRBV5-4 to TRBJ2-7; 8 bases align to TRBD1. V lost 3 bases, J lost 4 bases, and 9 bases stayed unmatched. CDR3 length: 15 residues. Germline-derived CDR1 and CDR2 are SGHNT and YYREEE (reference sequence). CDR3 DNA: TGTGCCAGCAGCTCGCCCCGGGACAGGCCGTACGAGCAGTACTTC. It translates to CASSSPRDRPYEQYF.

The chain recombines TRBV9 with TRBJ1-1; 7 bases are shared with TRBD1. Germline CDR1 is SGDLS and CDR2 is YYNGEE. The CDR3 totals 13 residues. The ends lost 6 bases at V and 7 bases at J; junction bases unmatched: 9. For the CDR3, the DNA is TGTGCCAGCATGGCACAGAGGACAGGTGAAGCTTTCTTT. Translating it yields CASMAQRTGEAFF.

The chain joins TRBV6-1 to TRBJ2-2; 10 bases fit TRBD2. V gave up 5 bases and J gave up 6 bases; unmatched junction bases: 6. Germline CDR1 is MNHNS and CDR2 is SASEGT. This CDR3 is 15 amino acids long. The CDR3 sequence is CASSLAGGGSGELFF. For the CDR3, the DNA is TGTGCCAGCAGTTTAGCGGGGGGAGGATCCGGGGAGCTGTTTTTT.

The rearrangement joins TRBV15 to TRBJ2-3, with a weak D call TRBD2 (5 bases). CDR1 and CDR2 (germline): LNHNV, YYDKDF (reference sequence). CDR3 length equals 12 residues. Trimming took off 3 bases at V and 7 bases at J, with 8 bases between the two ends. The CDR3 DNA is TGTGCCACCAGCAGGGAGGCAAATACGCAGTATTTT. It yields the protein CATSREANTQYF.

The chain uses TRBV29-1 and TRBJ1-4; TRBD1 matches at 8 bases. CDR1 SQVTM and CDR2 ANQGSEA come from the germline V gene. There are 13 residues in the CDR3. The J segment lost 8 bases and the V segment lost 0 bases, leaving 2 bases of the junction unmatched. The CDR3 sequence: CSVEDRGREKLFF. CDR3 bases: TGCAGCGTTGAAGACAGGGGGCGGGAAAAACTGTTTTTT.

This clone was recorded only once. The CDR3 DNA sequence: TGTGCCAGCAGTTTAGCTTCGGGGACCTACAATGAGCAGTTCTTC. The encoded protein is CASSLASGTYNEQFF. J is TRBJ2-1 and V is TRBV6-5, with D possibly being TRBD2 (5 bases). CDR3 length equals 15 residues. Looked up from germline, CDR1 is MNHEY and CDR2 is SVGAGI. Trimming left V 4 bases short and J 2 bases short, with 12 bases between.

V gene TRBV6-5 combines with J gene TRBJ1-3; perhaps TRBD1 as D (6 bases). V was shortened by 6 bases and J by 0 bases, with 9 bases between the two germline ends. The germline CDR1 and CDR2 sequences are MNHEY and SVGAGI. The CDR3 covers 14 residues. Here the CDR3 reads CASRQGSSGNTIYF. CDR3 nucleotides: TGTGCCAGCAGACAGGGCAGCTCTGGAAACACCATATATTTT.

CDR3 nucleotide sequence: TGTGCCAGCAGCTTGGACAGACCATATGGCTACACCTTC. Encoded protein: CASSLDRPYGYTF. V gene TRBV5-4 combines with J gene TRBJ1-2; D not certain. The germline V and J ends were trimmed by 0 bases and 5 bases, with 8 bases remaining between them. The CDR3 spans 13 residues. Germline V CDR1 and CDR2: SGHNT, YYREEE (reference sequence).

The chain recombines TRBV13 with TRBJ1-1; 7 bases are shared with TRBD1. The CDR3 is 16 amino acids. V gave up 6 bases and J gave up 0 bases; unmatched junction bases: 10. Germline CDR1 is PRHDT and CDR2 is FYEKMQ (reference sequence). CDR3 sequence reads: CASSKGQRVMNTEAFF. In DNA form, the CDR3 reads TGTGCCAGCAGTAAGGGACAGAGAGTCATGAACACTGAAGCTTTCTTT.

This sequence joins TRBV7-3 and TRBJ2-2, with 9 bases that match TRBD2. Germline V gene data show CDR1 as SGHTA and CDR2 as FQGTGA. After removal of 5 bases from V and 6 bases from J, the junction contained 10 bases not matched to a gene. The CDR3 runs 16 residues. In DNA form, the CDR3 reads TGTGCCAGCAGCCCCATTCCCAGCGGGGGGTCCGGGGAGCTGTTTTTT. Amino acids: CASSPIPSGGSGELFF.

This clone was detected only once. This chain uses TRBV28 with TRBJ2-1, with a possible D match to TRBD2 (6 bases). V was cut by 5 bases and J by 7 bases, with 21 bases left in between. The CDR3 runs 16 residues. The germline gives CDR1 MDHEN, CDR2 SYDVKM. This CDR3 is CASSTRAGLGGNEQFF. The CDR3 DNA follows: TGTGCCAGCAGTACCCGCGCGGGGCTTGGTGGGAATGAGCAGTTCTTC.

CDR3 nucleotides: TGTGCCATCAGTACCTCAACACAAAACTATGGCTACACCTTC. Amino acids: CAISTSTQNYGYTF. The V gene is TRBV10-3, the J gene TRBJ1-2; unclear D gene. CDR1 is ENHRY, CDR2 SYGVKD, per germline. Trimming took 5 bases from V and 2 from J, leaving 12 bases between them. The CDR3 is 14 residues long.

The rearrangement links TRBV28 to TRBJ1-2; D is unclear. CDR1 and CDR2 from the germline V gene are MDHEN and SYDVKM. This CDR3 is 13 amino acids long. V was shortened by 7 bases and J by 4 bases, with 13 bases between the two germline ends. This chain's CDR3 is CASNSVGVYGYTF. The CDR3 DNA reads TGTGCCAGCAATTCGGTCGGGGTCTATGGCTACACCTTC.

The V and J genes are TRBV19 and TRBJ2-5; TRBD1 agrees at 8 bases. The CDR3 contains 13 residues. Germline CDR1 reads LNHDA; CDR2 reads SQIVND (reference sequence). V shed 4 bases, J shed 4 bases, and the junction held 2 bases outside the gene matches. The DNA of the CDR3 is TGTGCCAGTAGTACCGGACAGGGAGAGACCCAGTACTTC. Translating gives CASSTGQGETQYF.